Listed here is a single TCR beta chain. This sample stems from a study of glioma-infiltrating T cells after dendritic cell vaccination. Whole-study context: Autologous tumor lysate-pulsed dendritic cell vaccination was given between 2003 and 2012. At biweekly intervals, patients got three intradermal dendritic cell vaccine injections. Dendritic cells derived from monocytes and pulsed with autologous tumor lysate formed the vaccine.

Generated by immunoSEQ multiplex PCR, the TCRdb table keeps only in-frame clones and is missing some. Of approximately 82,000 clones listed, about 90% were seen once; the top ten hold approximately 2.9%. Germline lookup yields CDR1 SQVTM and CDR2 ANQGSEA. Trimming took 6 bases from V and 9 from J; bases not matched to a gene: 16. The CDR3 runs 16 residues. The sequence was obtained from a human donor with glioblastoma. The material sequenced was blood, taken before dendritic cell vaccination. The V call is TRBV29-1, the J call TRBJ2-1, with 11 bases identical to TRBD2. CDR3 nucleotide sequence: TGCAGCGTCGAGGGGGCTAGCGGGAGGACTCGGTCTGAGCAGTTCTTC. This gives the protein CSVEGASGRTRSEQFF.